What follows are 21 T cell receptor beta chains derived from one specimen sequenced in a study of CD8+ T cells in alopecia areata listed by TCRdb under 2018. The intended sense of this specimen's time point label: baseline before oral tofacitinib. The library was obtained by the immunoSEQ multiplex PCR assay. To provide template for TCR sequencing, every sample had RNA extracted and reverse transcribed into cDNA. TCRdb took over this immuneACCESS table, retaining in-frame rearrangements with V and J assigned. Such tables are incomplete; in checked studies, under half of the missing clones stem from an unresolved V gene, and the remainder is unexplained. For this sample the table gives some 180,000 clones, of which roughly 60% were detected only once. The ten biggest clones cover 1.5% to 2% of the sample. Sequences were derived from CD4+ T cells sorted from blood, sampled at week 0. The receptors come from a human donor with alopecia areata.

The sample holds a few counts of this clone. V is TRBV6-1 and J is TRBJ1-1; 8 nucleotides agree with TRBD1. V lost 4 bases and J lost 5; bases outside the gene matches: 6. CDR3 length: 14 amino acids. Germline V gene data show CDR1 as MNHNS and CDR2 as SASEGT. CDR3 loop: CASSVRQGRTEAFF. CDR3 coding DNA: TGTGCCAGCAGTGTTAGACAGGGGAGGACTGAAGCTTTCTTT.

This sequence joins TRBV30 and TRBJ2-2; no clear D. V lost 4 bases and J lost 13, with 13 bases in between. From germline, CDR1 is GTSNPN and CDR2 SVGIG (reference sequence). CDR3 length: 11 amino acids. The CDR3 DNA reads TGTGCCTGGAATCGAGACGTCAGGCTGTTTTTT. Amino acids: CAWNRDVRLFF.

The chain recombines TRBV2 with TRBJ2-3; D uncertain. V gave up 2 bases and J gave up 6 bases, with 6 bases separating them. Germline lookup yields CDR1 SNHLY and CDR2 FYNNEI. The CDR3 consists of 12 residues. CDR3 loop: CASSEKRDTQYF. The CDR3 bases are TGTGCCAGCAGTGAAAAGAGGGATACGCAGTATTTT.

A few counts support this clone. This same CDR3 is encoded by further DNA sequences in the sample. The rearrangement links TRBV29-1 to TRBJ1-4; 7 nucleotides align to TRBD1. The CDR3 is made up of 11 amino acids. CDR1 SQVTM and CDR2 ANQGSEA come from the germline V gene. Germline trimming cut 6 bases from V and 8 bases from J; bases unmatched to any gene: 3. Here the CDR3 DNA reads TGCAGCGTAACGACAGGGGAAAAACTGTTTTTT. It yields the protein CSVTTGEKLFF.

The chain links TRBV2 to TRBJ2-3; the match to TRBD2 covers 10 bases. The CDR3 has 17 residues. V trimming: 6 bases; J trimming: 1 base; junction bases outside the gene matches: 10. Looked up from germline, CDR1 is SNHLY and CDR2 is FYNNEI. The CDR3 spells CASRRGLAGDGTDTQYF. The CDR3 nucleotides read TGTGCCAGCAGGAGGGGTCTAGCGGGGGACGGCACAGATACGCAGTATTTT.

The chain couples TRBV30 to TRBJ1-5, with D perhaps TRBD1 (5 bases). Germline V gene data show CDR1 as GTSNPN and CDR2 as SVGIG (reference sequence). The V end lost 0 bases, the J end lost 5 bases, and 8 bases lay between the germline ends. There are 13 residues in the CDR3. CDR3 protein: CAWSVRGDQPQHF. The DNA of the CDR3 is TGTGCCTGGAGTGTACGGGGGGATCAGCCCCAGCATTTT.

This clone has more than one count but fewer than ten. The CDR3 DNA reads TGTGCCAGCAGTGGCCGGGCAGGGAACACCGGGGAGCTGTTTTTT. As protein: CASSGRAGNTGELFF. The J gene is TRBJ2-2, the V gene TRBV6-6; D uncertain. Trimming took 5 bases from V and 1 from J, leaving 11 bases between them. From germline, CDR1 is MNHNY and CDR2 SVGAGI (reference sequence). This CDR3 has 15 amino acids.

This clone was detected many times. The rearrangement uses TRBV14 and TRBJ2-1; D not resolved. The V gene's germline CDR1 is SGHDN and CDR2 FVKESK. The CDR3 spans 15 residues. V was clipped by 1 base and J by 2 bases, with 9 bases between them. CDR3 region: CASSQANLAYNEQFF. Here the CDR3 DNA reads TGTGCCAGCAGCCAAGCCAATTTGGCCTACAATGAGCAGTTCTTC.

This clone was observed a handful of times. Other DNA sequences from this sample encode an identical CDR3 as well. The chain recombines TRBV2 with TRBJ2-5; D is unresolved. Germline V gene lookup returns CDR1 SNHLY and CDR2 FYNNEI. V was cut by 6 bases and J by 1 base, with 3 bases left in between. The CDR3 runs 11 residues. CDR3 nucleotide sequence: TGTGCCAGCAGGGTCCAAGAGACCCAGTACTTC. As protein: CASRVQETQYF.

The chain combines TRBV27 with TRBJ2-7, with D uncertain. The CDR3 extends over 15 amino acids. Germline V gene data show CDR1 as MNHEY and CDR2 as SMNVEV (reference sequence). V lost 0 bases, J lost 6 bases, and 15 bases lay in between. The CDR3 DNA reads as TGTGCCAGCAGTTTATCGTTCGCCCCGAGAGGCGAGCAGTACTTC. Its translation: CASSLSFAPRGEQYF.

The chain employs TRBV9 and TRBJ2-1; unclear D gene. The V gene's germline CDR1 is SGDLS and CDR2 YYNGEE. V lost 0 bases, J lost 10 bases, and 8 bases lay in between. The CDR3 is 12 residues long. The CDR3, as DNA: TGTGCCAGCAGCGTAGATAGTGGCGAGCAGTTCTTC. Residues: CASSVDSGEQFF.

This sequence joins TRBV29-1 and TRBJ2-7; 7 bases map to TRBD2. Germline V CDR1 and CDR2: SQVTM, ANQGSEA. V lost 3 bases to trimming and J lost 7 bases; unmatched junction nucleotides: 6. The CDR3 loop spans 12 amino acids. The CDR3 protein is CSVEKRGGEQYF. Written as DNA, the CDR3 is TGCAGCGTTGAGAAGCGGGGAGGGGAGCAGTACTTC.

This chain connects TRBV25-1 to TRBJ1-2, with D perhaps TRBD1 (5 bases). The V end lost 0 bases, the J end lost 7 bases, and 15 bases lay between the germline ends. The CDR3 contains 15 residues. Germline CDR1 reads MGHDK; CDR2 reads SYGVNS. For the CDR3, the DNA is TGTGCCAGCAGTGAATATAGTGAAGGGGCGAGTGGCTACACCTTC. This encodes CASSEYSEGASGYTF.

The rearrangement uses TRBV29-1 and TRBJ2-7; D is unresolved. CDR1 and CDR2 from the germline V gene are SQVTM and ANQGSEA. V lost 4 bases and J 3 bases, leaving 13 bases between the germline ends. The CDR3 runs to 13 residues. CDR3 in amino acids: CSVGWTPFYEQYF. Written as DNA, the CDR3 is TGCAGCGTTGGGTGGACGCCTTTCTACGAGCAGTACTTC.

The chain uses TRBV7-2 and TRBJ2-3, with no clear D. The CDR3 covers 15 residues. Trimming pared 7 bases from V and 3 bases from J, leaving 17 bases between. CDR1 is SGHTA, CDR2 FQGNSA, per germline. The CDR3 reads CASTEIVGPTDTQYF. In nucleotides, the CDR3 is TGTGCCAGCACCGAGATAGTCGGGCCTACAGATACGCAGTATTTT.

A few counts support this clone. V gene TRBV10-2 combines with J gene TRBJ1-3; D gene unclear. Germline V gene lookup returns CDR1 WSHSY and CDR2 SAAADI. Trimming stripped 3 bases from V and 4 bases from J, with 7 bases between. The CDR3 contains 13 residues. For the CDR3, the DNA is TGCGCCAGCAGTGATGGGTTAGGAAACACCATATATTTT. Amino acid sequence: CASSDGLGNTIYF.

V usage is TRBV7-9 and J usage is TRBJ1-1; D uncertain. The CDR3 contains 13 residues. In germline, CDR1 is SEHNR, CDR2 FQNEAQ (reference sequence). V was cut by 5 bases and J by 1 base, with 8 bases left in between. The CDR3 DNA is TGTGCCAGCAGCCTAAGCTCGAACACTGAAGCTTTCTTT. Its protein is CASSLSSNTEAFF. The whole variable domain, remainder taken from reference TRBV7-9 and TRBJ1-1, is DTGVSQNPRHKITKRGQNVTFRCDPISEHNRLYWYRQTLGQGPEFLTYFQNEAQLEKSRLLSDRFSAERPKGSFSTLEIQRTEQGDSAMYLCASSLSSNTEAFFGQGTRLTVV.

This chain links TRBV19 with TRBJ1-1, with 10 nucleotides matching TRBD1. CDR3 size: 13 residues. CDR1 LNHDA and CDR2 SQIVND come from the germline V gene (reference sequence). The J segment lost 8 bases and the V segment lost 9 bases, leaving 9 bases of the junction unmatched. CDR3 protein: CASVTGTGAEAFF. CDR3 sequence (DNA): TGTGCCAGCGTTACCGGGACAGGGGCCGAAGCTTTCTTT. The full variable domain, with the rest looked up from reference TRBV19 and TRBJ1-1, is DGGITQSPKYLFRKEGQNVTLSCEQNLNHDAMYWYRQDPGQGLRLIYYSQIVNDFQKGDIAEGYSVSREKKESFPLTVTSAQKNPTAFYLCASVTGTGAEAFFGQGTRLTVV.

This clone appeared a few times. The CDR3 bases are TGTGCCAGCAGTTTAGTCCAACCCGAGCAGTACTTC. Translated: CASSLVQPEQYF. J is TRBJ2-7 and V is TRBV28; no definite D call. V lost 2 bases and J 6 bases, leaving 8 bases between the germline ends. The CDR3 sequence is 12 residues long. Germline CDR1 is MDHEN and CDR2 is SYDVKM.

The DNA of the CDR3 is TGCGCCAGCAGCTTTGGGACAGGCTCCTATAATTCACCCCTCCACTTT. Its protein is CASSFGTGSYNSPLHF. The V gene is TRBV5-1, the J gene TRBJ1-6, with 8 nucleotides matching TRBD1. J lost 0 bases, V lost 2 bases, and 1 base had no gene match. CDR1 SGHRS and CDR2 YFSETQ come from the germline V gene. This CDR3 region has 16 residues.

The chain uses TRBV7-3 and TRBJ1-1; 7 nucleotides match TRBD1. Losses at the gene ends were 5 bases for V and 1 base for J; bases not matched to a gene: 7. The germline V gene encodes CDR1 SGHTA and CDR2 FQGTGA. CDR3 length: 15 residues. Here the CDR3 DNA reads TGTGCCAGCAGCACAACCGGGACAGCGAACACTGAAGCTTTCTTT. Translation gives CASSTTGTANTEAFF.